Listed below are T cell receptor beta chains from one sample, sequenced in a study of blood T cells in healthy people across ages. TCRdb reprocessed the 5' RACE reads via MiXCR and lists one record per CDR3 protein. The profile shows about 1 million distinct CDR3 sequences, 40% to 50% of them singletons. The sample was blood. These TCRs come from a woman in her fifties or sixties in good health. Both conserved end residues are part of each CDR3. A D gene is named only where the DNA matches it firmly. Expanded clones are given a class, and other clones once, few, many or no size at all.

TRBJ2-1,NA,16,TRBV5-6,TRBD2,CASSPWVLAGGGEQFF,TGTGCCAGCAGCCCTTGGGTACTAGCGGGAGGCGGTGAGCAGTTCTTC
TRBJ2-5,NA,19,TRBV27,TRBD2,CASSLTGLAGVVGRETQYF,TGTGCCAGCAGTTTAACGGGACTAGCGGGAGTCGTAGGGAGAGAGACCCAGTACTTC
TRBJ2-5,NA,14,TRBV11-1,NA,CASSLWEPQETQYF,TGTGCCAGCAGCTTATGGGAGCCCCAGGAGACCCAGTACTTC
TRBJ2-7,few,13,TRBV27,NA,CASSQQGFYEQYF,TGTGCCAGCAGTCAGCAGGGGTTCTACGAGCAGTACTTC
TRBJ2-7,NA,18,TRBV28,TRBD2,CASSFMGIAGPSSYEQYF,TGTGCCAGCAGTTTTATGGGGATAGCGGGGCCCAGTTCCTACGAGCAGTACTTC
TRBJ2-5,NA,16,TRBV28,TRBD1,CASSPPGTGPRETQYF,TGTGCCAGCAGTCCTCCTGGGACAGGACCAAGGGAGACCCAGTACTTC
TRBJ1-2,NA,13,TRBV29-1,NA,CSVEPDGEDGYTF,TGCAGCGTTGAGCCAGACGGAGAGGATGGCTACACCTTC
TRBJ1-1,NA,15,TRBV25-1,NA,CASSDMGRVASEAFF,TGTGCCAGCAGTGATATGGGCAGGGTGGCGTCCGAAGCTTTCTTT
TRBJ2-7,NA,13,TRBV12-3/TRBV12-4,NA,CATSRTGAYEQYF,TGTGCCACGAGCAGGACGGGAGCCTACGAGCAGTACTTC
TRBJ2-3,NA,16,TRBV21-1,NA,CASSHLTSGKTDTQYF,TGTGCCAGCAGCCACTTGACTAGCGGGAAGACAGATACGCAGTATTTT
TRBJ1-2,NA,12,TRBV6-5,NA,CASRYGYYGYTF,TGTGCCAGCAGGTACGGATACTATGGCTACACCTTC
TRBJ1-2,NA,17,TRBV6-2/TRBV6-3,NA,CATGTNRDKSWGYGYTF,TGTGCCACCGGAACAAACCGGGACAAGAGCTGGGGCTATGGCTACACCTTC
TRBJ2-1,few,13,TRBV25-1,NA,CASSEWGPPQQFF,TGTGCCAGCAGTGAATGGGGCCCCCCTCAGCAGTTCTTC
TRBJ2-1,few,13,TRBV5-1,NA,CASSLGQDNEQFF,TGCGCCAGCAGCTTGGGGCAGGACAATGAGCAGTTCTTC
TRBJ2-4,few,13,TRBV7-2,NA,CASSLVLENIQYF,TGTGCCAGCAGCTTAGTTTTGGAGAACATTCAGTACTTC
TRBJ2-3,many,16,TRBV6-5,TRBD2,CASSYSRGSFTDTQYF,TGTGCCAGCAGTTACTCTCGCGGGAGCTTCACAGATACGCAGTATTTT
TRBJ1-1,NA,13,TRBV25-1,NA,CASLRDPRSEAFF,TGTGCCAGCCTCCGGGACCCCAGATCTGAAGCTTTCTTT
TRBJ1-5,NA,16,TRBV30,TRBD1,CAWSTPQGKGNQPQHF,TGTGCCTGGAGTACCCCACAGGGGAAGGGCAATCAGCCCCAGCATTTT
TRBJ2-7,few,13,TRBV27,NA,CASSSKDRYEQYF,TGTGCCAGCAGTTCAAAGGACAGATACGAGCAGTACTTC
TRBJ2-3,NA,15,TRBV10-3,NA,CAIGESMPNGDTQYF,TGTGCCATCGGTGAGTCGATGCCAAACGGAGATACGCAGTATTTT
TRBJ2-5,NA,15,TRBV5-1,NA,CASSLDVSTYNEQYF,TGCGCCAGCAGCTTGGACGTGTCCACCTACAATGAGCAGTACTTC
TRBJ2-7,few,14,TRBV15,NA,CATSRAVVGREQYF,TGTGCCACCAGCAGAGCGGTAGTTGGGCGCGAGCAGTACTTC
TRBJ2-7,NA,15,TRBV9,TRBD1,CASSIRDSRVGEQYF,TGTGCCAGCAGCATTCGGGACAGCAGAGTTGGGGAGCAGTACTTC
TRBJ2-3,NA,14,TRBV14,TRBD2,CASSPWTSGNAQYF,TGTGCCAGCAGCCCCTGGACTAGCGGGAATGCGCAGTATTTT
TRBJ2-7,many,15,TRBV4-2,NA,CASSPDPGGTYEQYF,TGTGCCAGCAGCCCCGACCCAGGAGGGACCTACGAGCAGTACTTC
TRBJ2-5,NA,15,TRBV6-1,TRBD1,CASSAGTVPGETQYF,TGTGCCAGCAGTGCCGGGACAGTTCCAGGGGAGACCCAGTACTTC
TRBJ2-7,few,12,TRBV29-1,TRBD2,CSVGLAGYEQYF,TGCAGCGTTGGACTAGCGGGATACGAGCAGTACTTC
TRBJ2-3,NA,14,TRBV20-1,NA,CSARDPGVSQAQYF,TGCAGTGCTAGAGATCCCGGAGTATCCCAAGCGCAGTATTTT
TRBJ1-2,NA,17,TRBV4-1,NA,CASSQPETTRTLYGYTF,TGCGCCAGCAGCCAACCAGAAACGACACGAACTCTCTATGGCTACACCTTC
TRBJ2-1,NA,14,TRBV19,TRBD2,CASSTQRGNNEQFF,TGTGCCAGTAGTACCCAGCGGGGTAACAATGAGCAGTTCTTC
TRBJ2-1,NA,14,TRBV20-1,NA,CSAPRSGRDNEQFF,TGCAGTGCGCCGAGGAGCGGACGGGACAATGAGCAGTTCTTC
TRBJ2-3,NA,15,TRBV15,TRBD2,CATRETSGRTDTQYF,TGTGCCACCAGGGAGACTAGCGGGAGGACAGATACGCAGTATTTT
TRBJ2-7,few,14,TRBV21-1,NA,CASSGSGMSYEQYF,TGTGCCAGCAGCGGAAGCGGGATGTCCTACGAGCAGTACTTC